A selection of T cell receptor beta chains follows, all from one sample in a study of early stage breast cancer tumors. Profiled with immunoSEQ multiplex PCR; TCRdb holds only in-frame clones, not every one. The sample records roughly 58,000 clones, around nine tenths being singletons. The material sequenced was blood. The origin of the receptors is a person aged 70 to 79 with breast cancer. CDR3s include the opening cysteine and the closing phenylalanine or tryptophan. The order of the fields is D gene, V gene, clone size, J gene, CDR3 protein, CDR3 DNA. A D gene is named only where the DNA matches it firmly. Some rows have no size entry. The others give once, few or many, or a class for an expanded clone.

-	TRBV18	-	TRBJ1-1	CASSPRDVDTEAFF	TGTGCCAGCTCACCAAGAGATGTGGACACTGAAGCTTTCTTT
-	TRBV10-1	-	TRBJ2-1	CASSETGYNEQFF	TGCGCCAGCAGTGAGACAGGATACAATGAGCAGTTCTTC
-	TRBV6-5	-	TRBJ1-1	CASTRRGATEAFF	TGTGCCAGCACCCGCCGCGGGGCCACTGAAGCTTTCTTT
TRBD1	TRBV7-6	-	TRBJ2-7	CASSLSAGQVNEQYF	TGTGCCAGCAGCTTATCCGCCGGACAGGTAAACGAGCAGTACTTC
-	TRBV19	-	TRBJ1-3	CASSVQSSGNTIYF	TGTGCCAGTAGTGTACAGAGCTCTGGAAACACCATATATTTT
TRBD1	TRBV4-1	-	TRBJ2-7	CASSQGQGSSYEQYF	TGCGCCAGCAGCCAGGGACAGGGATCTTCCTACGAGCAGTACTTC
-	TRBV9	-	TRBJ2-5	CASSVGGLQYQETQYF	TGTGCCAGCAGCGTAGGAGGCTTGCAGTACCAAGAGACCCAGTACTTC
-	TRBV21-1	-	TRBJ1-4	CASTGKKGEKLFF	TGTGCCAGCACGGGGAAGAAAGGCGAAAAACTGTTTTTT
-	TRBV10-2	-	TRBJ2-7	CASRDRVSYEQYF	TGCGCCAGCCGCGACCGGGTCTCCTACGAGCAGTACTTC
TRBD2	TRBV27	-	TRBJ2-5	CASSLKGLLQETQYF	TGTGCCAGCAGTTTAAAGGGACTACTCCAAGAGACCCAGTACTTC
-	TRBV7-8	-	TRBJ1-3	CASSLDRTGNTIYF	TGTGCCAGCAGCTTAGACAGAACTGGAAACACCATATATTTT
TRBD2	TRBV4-1	-	TRBJ2-5	CASSQDREAGVPETQYF	TGCGCCAGCAGCCAAGATAGGGAGGCGGGAGTACCAGAGACCCAGTACTTC
-	TRBV18	-	TRBJ1-2	CASSGAVDGYTF	TGTGCCAGCTCTGGAGCGGTTGATGGCTACACCTTC
-	TRBV29-1	-	TRBJ2-5	CSVAPTQETQYF	TGCAGCGTTGCGCCCACACAAGAGACCCAGTACTTC
-	TRBV10-3	-	TRBJ1-2	CAIRLDSPLYGYTF	TGTGCCATCAGATTGGACAGTCCGCTCTATGGCTACACCTTC
-	TRBV4-3	-	TRBJ1-1	CASSPATLTEAFF	TGCGCCAGCAGCCCCGCGACACTCACTGAAGCTTTCTTT
-	TRBV10-3	-	TRBJ1-2	CAISEFTENYTF	TGTGCCATCAGTGAGTTCACAGAGAACTACACCTTC
-	TRBV15	once	TRBJ1-6	CATSRDIGDSPLHF	TGTGCCACCAGCAGAGATATCGGGGATTCACCCCTCCACTTT
TRBD1	TRBV9	-	TRBJ1-1	CASSVVKGTGKTEAFF	TGTGCCAGCAGCGTAGTCAAGGGGACAGGGAAAACTGAAGCTTTCTTT
TRBD2	TRBV7-2	-	TRBJ2-1	CASSRTTSGAAAEQFF	TGTGCCAGCAGCCGAACGACTAGCGGGGCCGCAGCCGAGCAGTTCTTC
TRBD1	TRBV5-4	-	TRBJ2-2	CASSWGQGTNTGELFF	TGTGCCAGCAGTTGGGGACAGGGGACGAACACCGGGGAGCTGTTTTTT
TRBD1	TRBV19	-	TRBJ1-5	CASSTPGQANNQPQHF	TGTGCCAGTAGTACACCGGGACAGGCCAACAATCAGCCCCAGCATTTT
TRBD2	TRBV7-9	-	TRBJ2-1	CASKSSGGYEQFF	TGTGCCAGCAAGTCTAGCGGGGGTTATGAGCAGTTCTTC
-	TRBV4-3	-	TRBJ1-2	CASSQDVGRNGGYTF	TGCGCCAGCAGCCAAGATGTAGGCAGGAACGGTGGCTACACCTTC
-	TRBV18	-	TRBJ2-3	CASSPKGPVTDTQYF	TGTGCCAGCTCACCTAAGGGGCCGGTCACAGATACGCAGTATTTT
-	TRBV5-4	-	TRBJ1-1	CASRRDEGTEAFF	TGTGCCAGCAGACGTGACGAGGGCACTGAAGCTTTCTTT
TRBD1	TRBV2	few	TRBJ1-1	CASSGQGNTEAFF	TGTGCCAGCAGTGGACAGGGTAACACTGAAGCTTTCTTT
-	TRBV19	-	TRBJ1-2	CASSHPSRNYGYTF	TGTGCCAGTAGCCATCCTTCCCGGAACTATGGCTACACCTTC
TRBD1	TRBV6-5	-	TRBJ2-5	CASREGQQETQYF	TGTGCCAGCAGAGAGGGACAGCAAGAGACCCAGTACTTC
TRBD1	TRBV19	-	TRBJ1-5	CASTSTGGGNQPQHF	TGTGCCAGTACCTCGACAGGGGGGGGCAATCAGCCCCAGCATTTT
TRBD1	TRBV6-6	-	TRBJ1-4	CASSYGDRHNEKLFF	TGTGCCAGCAGTTACGGGGACAGGCATAATGAAAAACTGTTTTTT
-	TRBV15	-	TRBJ2-7	CATSRDTSSYEQYF	TGTGCCACCAGCAGAGATACTAGCTCCTACGAGCAGTACTTC
-	TRBV5-1	-	TRBJ2-5	CASSLGLLVRETQYF	TGCGCCAGCAGCTTGGGACTATTGGTGCGAGAGACCCAGTACTTC
-	TRBV30	-	TRBJ1-5	CAWSVKLSNQPQHF	TGTGCCTGGAGTGTGAAGCTAAGCAATCAGCCCCAGCATTTT
-	TRBV6-1	-	TRBJ2-2	CASSQQGIGELFF	TGTGCCAGCAGTCAACAGGGCATCGGGGAGCTGTTTTTT
-	TRBV6-5	-	TRBJ2-5	CASGYRGQDYETQYF	TGTGCCAGCGGCTATAGGGGGCAGGACTACGAGACCCAGTACTTC
-	TRBV14	-	TRBJ2-5	CASSPRTSRETQYF	TGTGCCAGCAGCCCCAGAACTAGCCGGGAGACCCAGTACTTC
-	TRBV7-9	-	TRBJ1-4	CASSLDGLSNEKLFF	TGTGCCAGCAGCTTAGACGGACTATCGAATGAAAAACTGTTTTTT
TRBD2	TRBV30	-	TRBJ2-1	CAWSRGTSGSFEQFF	TGTGCCTGGAGTCGCGGGACTAGCGGGAGTTTTGAGCAGTTCTTC